Reported below is one TCR beta chain. The data belong to a study of blood T cell repertoires in COVID-19. Study in general: The cDNA or gDNA used as material had been derived from T cells, B-cell-depleted T cells, or PBMCs.

Germline CDR1 is MDHEN and CDR2 is SYDVKM. Trimming stripped 6 bases from V and 8 bases from J, with 13 bases between. This CDR3 contains 13 residues. Per the authors' pipeline: Reference gene primer amplification yielded estimated nucleated cell counts. The table came from immunoSEQ multiplex PCR; TCRdb's copy has only in-frame clones and leaves some out. That table supplies the V and J calls and clone size; D and trimming were determined from the DNA. The repertoire holds around 56,000 clones, with about nine tenths as singletons. This rearrangement joins TRBV28 to TRBJ1-4; D may be TRBD1 (5 bases). The TCR sequence derives from an older man with acute or convalescent COVID-19. The sample taken for sequencing was peripheral blood. CDR3 sequence: CASREVGGEKLFF. In DNA form, the CDR3 reads TGTGCCAGCAGGGAGGTTGGGGGGGAAAAACTGTTTTTT. Based on the CDR3 plus reference TRBV28 and TRBJ1-4, the full variable domain is DVKVTQSSRYLVKRTGEKVFLECVQDMDHENMFWYRQDPGLGLRLIYFSYDVKMKEKGDIPEGYSVSREKKERFSLILESASTNQTSMYLCASREVGGEKLFFGSGTQLSVL.